This record covers a single T cell receptor (beta chain). The antigen is not known. Distinct nucleotide sequences in the sample also encode this CDR3. The sample is drawn from a study of identifying expanded T cells in peripheral blood. Study-wide results and caveats: Technical replicates showed approximately 1.2 changed clones; approximately 2 weeks around 15; four weeks 19.

Collection occurred without any documented infections or immune events in donors. V lost 4 bases to trimming and J lost 4 bases, with 7 bases between them. Germline V gene data show CDR1 as SQVTM and CDR2 as ANQGSEA. The CDR3 totals 11 residues. Assay used: immunoSEQ multiplex PCR; TCRdb lists only in-frame clones, some missing. The table records around 70,000 clones, roughly nine tenths of them present only once. This clonotype originated in a person aged 18 to 75 in good health. The gene calls are TRBV29-1 and TRBJ1-2; D remains unclear. Sequencing used blood. Written as DNA, the CDR3 is TGCAGCGTTGCCGGGAGCTATGGCTACACCTTC. This sequence encodes CSVAGSYGYTF.